This is a list of T cell receptor beta chains from one sample in a study of Graves' ophthalmopathy and Graves' hyperthyroidism. Each CDR3 protein gets one entry after TCRdb re-called the multiplex PCR reads with MiXCR. Seen here are hundreds of thousands of distinct CDR3 sequences, roughly 41% observed once, and the top ten hold over 2.5%. The sequenced sample was peripheral blood. The receptors were sampled from an adult man with Graves' ophthalmopathy. Each CDR3 is given without its conserved first and last residue. D genes are given only for firm matches. Only part of the rows carry a size: once, few, many, or a class if the clone is expanded.

J: TRBJ2-2
size: many
D: .
V: TRBV15
CDR3: ATSRASRGELF

J: TRBJ1-2
size: .
D: .
V: TRBV29-1
CDR3: SVDGEGHNGYT

J: TRBJ1-1
size: many
D: .
V: TRBV7-2
CDR3: ASSVSMNTEAF

J: TRBJ1-2
size: few
D: TRBD1
V: TRBV6-4
CDR3: ASSDTTGGYYGYT

J: TRBJ2-7
size: .
D: TRBD1
V: TRBV19
CDR3: ATRDRTGEQY

J: TRBJ1-4
size: once
D: .
V: TRBV6-1
CDR3: ASRDFNEKLF

J: TRBJ1-1
size: .
D: .
V: TRBV7-3
CDR3: ASSLILVEDTEAF

J: TRBJ2-7
size: many
D: TRBD2
V: TRBV29-1
CDR3: SAEGLAGAGYEQY

J: TRBJ1-2
size: many
D: TRBD1
V: TRBV20-1
CDR3: SATQGYYGYT

J: TRBJ1-2
size: many
D: .
V: TRBV3-1
CDR3: ASSQGLGAGYT

J: TRBJ1-6
size: .
D: .
V: TRBV7-6
CDR3: ASSLDTNSPLH

J: TRBJ1-1
size: .
D: .
V: TRBV29-1
CDR3: SVESGANTEAF

J: TRBJ2-2
size: many
D: .
V: TRBV2
CDR3: ASSYGGTGELF

J: TRBJ2-7
size: many
D: TRBD2
V: TRBV12-3/TRBV12-4
CDR3: ASSTSVATYEQY

J: TRBJ2-7
size: many
D: TRBD1
V: TRBV29-1
CDR3: SVEASAGQGAYEQY

J: TRBJ2-7
size: many
D: TRBD1
V: TRBV10-3
CDR3: AISPGQGYEQY

J: TRBJ2-7
size: many
D: .
V: TRBV12-3/TRBV12-4
CDR3: ASSLEVGGGEQY

J: TRBJ2-5
size: .
D: TRBD1
V: TRBV5-1
CDR3: ASSSPTGGMETQY

J: TRBJ2-7
size: many
D: TRBD1
V: TRBV15
CDR3: ATSRKTGDPYEQY

J: TRBJ2-2
size: .
D: .
V: TRBV7-9
CDR3: ASNLGAVDPGELF

J: TRBJ1-1
size: many
D: .
V: TRBV7-3
CDR3: ASSLGGEGSYAEAF

J: TRBJ1-1
size: .
D: .
V: TRBV12-5
CDR3: ASDPYGGQNTEAF

J: TRBJ2-2
size: .
D: .
V: TRBV14
CDR3: ASSQASRLETTGELF

J: TRBJ2-7
size: .
D: TRBD2
V: TRBV7-9
CDR3: ASSQSGGHDYEQY

J: TRBJ2-7
size: once
D: TRBD1
V: TRBV29-1
CDR3: SVARTGAYEQY

J: TRBJ1-2
size: .
D: .
V: TRBV14
CDR3: ASSEVRVSGYT

J: TRBJ1-1
size: .
D: .
V: TRBV6-1
CDR3: ASSDLDTLNTEAF

J: TRBJ1-2
size: .
D: .
V: TRBV9
CDR3: ASSLGQNRHGHT

J: TRBJ1-5
size: .
D: .
V: TRBV6-5
CDR3: ASSDRVNSNQPQH

J: TRBJ1-2
size: .
D: .
V: TRBV6-5
CDR3: ASMGGRDDYGYT

J: TRBJ1-1
size: .
D: .
V: TRBV7-9
CDR3: ACPSGTEAF

J: TRBJ2-5
size: many
D: .
V: TRBV29-1
CDR3: SARKEEGAETQY

J: TRBJ2-6
size: .
D: TRBD1
V: TRBV10-3
CDR3: AISELRQGDTEA

J: TRBJ1-1
size: few
D: TRBD1
V: TRBV7-9
CDR3: ASSEIQGSTEAF

J: TRBJ2-7
size: .
D: .
V: TRBV29-1
CDR3: SLDGEDGVSYEQY

J: TRBJ1-3
size: .
D: .
V: TRBV14
CDR3: ASSQGRDTGEPGNTIY

J: TRBJ1-1
size: many
D: TRBD1
V: TRBV7-9
CDR3: ASRWGLKGANTEAF

J: TRBJ2-5
size: many
D: TRBD1
V: TRBV7-8
CDR3: ASSLEGAQETQY

J: TRBJ1-5
size: few
D: .
V: TRBV2
CDR3: ASTRTYYQPQH

J: TRBJ1-1
size: many
D: .
V: TRBV10-3
CDR3: AISAMKEVGAEAF

J: TRBJ1-1
size: .
D: .
V: TRBV12-5
CDR3: ASVREPNTEAF

J: TRBJ2-7
size: .
D: .
V: TRBV24-1
CDR3: ATGDSTSNEQY

J: TRBJ2-7
size: few
D: TRBD1
V: TRBV3-1
CDR3: ASSQGLGQGSYEQY

J: TRBJ2-7
size: many
D: TRBD2
V: TRBV5-1
CDR3: ASSLATSEYEQY

J: TRBJ2-2
size: many
D: .
V: TRBV7-9
CDR3: ASSLEGSTGELF

J: TRBJ2-7
size: many
D: TRBD2
V: TRBV10-3
CDR3: AISGLAAYEQY

J: TRBJ2-7
size: .
D: TRBD1
V: TRBV24-1
CDR3: ATEGQGAEQY

J: TRBJ1-2
size: .
D: .
V: TRBV20-1
CDR3: SAHARVGTGYT

J: TRBJ2-5
size: many
D: .
V: TRBV5-4
CDR3: ASSLGGVRKTQY

J: TRBJ1-5
size: many
D: .
V: TRBV15
CDR3: ATRRPNQPQH

J: TRBJ2-2
size: many
D: .
V: TRBV25-1
CDR3: ASSGYRGEGTGELF

J: TRBJ1-2
size: many
D: .
V: TRBV10-3
CDR3: AISDLGAENGYT

J: TRBJ1-6
size: .
D: TRBD1
V: TRBV2
CDR3: ASSEALPGQGVNSPLH

J: TRBJ1-1
size: many
D: .
V: TRBV12-3/TRBV12-4
CDR3: ASSTRRLNTEAF

J: TRBJ1-1
size: once
D: .
V: TRBV10-3
CDR3: AISETSPASEAF

J: TRBJ1-1
size: .
D: TRBD1
V: TRBV7-2
CDR3: ASSEAGTATEAF

J: TRBJ2-7
size: many
D: TRBD2
V: TRBV13
CDR3: ASSLVGPAGAYEQY

J: TRBJ2-2
size: many
D: .
V: TRBV7-3
CDR3: ASSLSQLNTGELF

J: TRBJ2-5
size: .
D: TRBD2
V: TRBV7-2
CDR3: ASSLGRGEMRETQY